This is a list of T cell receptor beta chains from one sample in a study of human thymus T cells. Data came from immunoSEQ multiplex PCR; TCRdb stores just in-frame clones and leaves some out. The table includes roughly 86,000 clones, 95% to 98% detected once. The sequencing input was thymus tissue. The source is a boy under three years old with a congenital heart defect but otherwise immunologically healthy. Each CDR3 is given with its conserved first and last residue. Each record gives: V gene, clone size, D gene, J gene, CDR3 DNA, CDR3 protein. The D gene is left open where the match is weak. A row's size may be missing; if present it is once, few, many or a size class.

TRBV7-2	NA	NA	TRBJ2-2	TGTGCCAGCAGCTTAGGTCAGGGCCGAGCGAACACCGGGGAGCTGTTTTTT	CASSLGQGRANTGELFF
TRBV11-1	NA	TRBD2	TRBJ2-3	TGTGCCAGCAGCTCTGCTCTCCCGGGACTAGACTCAGATACGCAGTATTTT	CASSSALPGLDSDTQYF
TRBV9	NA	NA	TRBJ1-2	TGTGCCAGCACAAAAGGCCCCCAAACGGACCTCTATGGCTACACCTTC	CASTKGPQTDLYGYTF
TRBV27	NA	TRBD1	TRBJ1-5	TGTGCCAGCAGTTTGGACAGGGTAAGAAATCAGCCCCAGCATTTT	CASSLDRVRNQPQHF
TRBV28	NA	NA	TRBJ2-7	TGTGCCAGCAGAGATGGACCGTTAACCTACGAGCAGTACTTC	CASRDGPLTYEQYF
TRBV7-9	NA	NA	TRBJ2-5	TGTGCCAGCACCCGAAATTGGAAGACCCAGTACTTC	CASTRNWKTQYF
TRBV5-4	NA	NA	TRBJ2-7	TGTGCCAGCAGCTTGGGTTCGGGGGCAGTGGGAACCTACGAGCAGTACTTC	CASSLGSGAVGTYEQYF
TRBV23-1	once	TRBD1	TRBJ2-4	TGCGCCAGCAGTCAAAAGGGGGGTCAGGGGGCAGAGTCGGACATTCAGTACTTC	CASSQKGGQGAESDIQYF
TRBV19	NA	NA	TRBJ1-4	TGTGCCAGTAGTATCGGTTCAACTAATGAAAAACTGTTTTTT	CASSIGSTNEKLFF
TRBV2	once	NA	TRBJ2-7	TGTGCCAGCAGTGCTTGGGCCAATCCCCAGAGCATTAACTACGAGCAGTACTTC	CASSAWANPQSINYEQYF
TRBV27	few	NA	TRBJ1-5	TGTGCCAGCAGCCCCAAAGGGACCTATAGCAATCAGCCCCAGCATTTT	CASSPKGTYSNQPQHF
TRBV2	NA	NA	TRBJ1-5	TGTGCCAGCAAGGGCAGACATAGCAAGAAGCCCCAGCATTTT	CASKGRHSKKPQHF
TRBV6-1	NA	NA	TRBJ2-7	TGTGCCAGCAGTGAAAAGGTCCGAACCCAAAGCCGCTACGAGCAGTACTTC	CASSEKVRTQSRYEQYF
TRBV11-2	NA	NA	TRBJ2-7	TGTGCCAGCAGCTTAGATCCCGGCGGTTACTACGAGCAGTACTTC	CASSLDPGGYYEQYF
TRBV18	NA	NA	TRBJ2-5	TGTGCCAGCTCACCGGGTCGGGCTGCTTTTGGGGAGACCCAGTACTTC	CASSPGRAAFGETQYF
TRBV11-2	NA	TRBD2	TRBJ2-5	TGTGCCAGCAGCCCACGGGGGGGAGTCCAAGAGACCCAGTACTTC	CASSPRGGVQETQYF
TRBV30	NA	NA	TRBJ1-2	TGTGCCTTCGACAGTTATGGCTACACCTTC	CAFDSYGYTF